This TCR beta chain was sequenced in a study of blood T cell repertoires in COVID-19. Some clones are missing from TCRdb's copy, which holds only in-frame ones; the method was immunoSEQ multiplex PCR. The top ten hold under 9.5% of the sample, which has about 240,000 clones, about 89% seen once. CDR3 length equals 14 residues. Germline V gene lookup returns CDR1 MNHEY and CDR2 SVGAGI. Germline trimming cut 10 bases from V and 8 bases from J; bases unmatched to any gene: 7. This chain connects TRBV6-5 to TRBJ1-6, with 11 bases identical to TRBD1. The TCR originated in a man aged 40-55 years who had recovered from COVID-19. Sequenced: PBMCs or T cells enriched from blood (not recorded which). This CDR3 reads CAIRADRGHSPLHF. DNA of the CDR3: TGTGCCATCAGGGCGGACAGGGGGCATTCACCCCTCCACTTT.